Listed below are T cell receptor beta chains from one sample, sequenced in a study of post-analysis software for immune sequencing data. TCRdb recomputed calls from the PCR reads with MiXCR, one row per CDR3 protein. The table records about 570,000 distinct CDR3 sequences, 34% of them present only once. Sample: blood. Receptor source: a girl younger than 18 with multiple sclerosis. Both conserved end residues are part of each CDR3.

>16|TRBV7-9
CASSLDGQGAKNIQYF
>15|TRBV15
CATSSRPGANTEAFF
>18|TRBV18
CASSPRGQGALLGETQYF
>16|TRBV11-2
CASSLEGGGATDTQYF
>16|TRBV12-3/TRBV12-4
CASIRGSGYSNQPQHF
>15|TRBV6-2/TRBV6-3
CASSYATARSQPQHF
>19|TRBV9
CASSVEGRPLAGGNNEQFF
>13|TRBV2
CASSEATGYGYTF
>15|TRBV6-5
CASSYMTSGGETQYF
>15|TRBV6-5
CASSYRRGTAGTQYF
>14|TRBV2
CASSALPDRGEAFF
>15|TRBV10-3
CAISESQGGNQPQHF
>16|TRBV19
CASSIGSAGEGYGYTF
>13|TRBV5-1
CASSLADGQPQHF
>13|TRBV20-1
CSARAPITYEQYF
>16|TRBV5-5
CASSRQDFPFNEKLFF
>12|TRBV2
CASSRQHYEQYF
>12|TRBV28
CASRKQGHEQYF
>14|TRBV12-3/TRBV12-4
CASSLGGFGYGYTF
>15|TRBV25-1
CASSNHRGFQETQYF
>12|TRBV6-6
CASSYTGETQYF
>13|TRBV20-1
CSAGEGTNSPLHF
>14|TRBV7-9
CASRTGGLQETQYF
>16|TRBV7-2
CASSLASGGTPDTQYF
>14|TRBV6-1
CASIEPGRNTEAFF
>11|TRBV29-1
CSVAQYNEQFF
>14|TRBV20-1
CSADRQERIYGYTF
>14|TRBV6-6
CASSYSSGNNEQFF
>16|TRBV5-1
CASSSQGQGYTDTQYF
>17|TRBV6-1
CASSESGTGGGTDTQYF
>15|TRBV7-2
CASSPPGPYTDTQYF
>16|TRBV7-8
CASNLASSPANYGYTF
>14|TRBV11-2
CASSRDRGRNEQFF
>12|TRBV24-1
CATSDYRGKGYF
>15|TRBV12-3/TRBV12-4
CASSPGDPGYNEQFF
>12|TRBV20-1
CSARDRGEKLFF
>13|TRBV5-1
CASSLGQKETQYF
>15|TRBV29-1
CSADGGGRNTDTQYF